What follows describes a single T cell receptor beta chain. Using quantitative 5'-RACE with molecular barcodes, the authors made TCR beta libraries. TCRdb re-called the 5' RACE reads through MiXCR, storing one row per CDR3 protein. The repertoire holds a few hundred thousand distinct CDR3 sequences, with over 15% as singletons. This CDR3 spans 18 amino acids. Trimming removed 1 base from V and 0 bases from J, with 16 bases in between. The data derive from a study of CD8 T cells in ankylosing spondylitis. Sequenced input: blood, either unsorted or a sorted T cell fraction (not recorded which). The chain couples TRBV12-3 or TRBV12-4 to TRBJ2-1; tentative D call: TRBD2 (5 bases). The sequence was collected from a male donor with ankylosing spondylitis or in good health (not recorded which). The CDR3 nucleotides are TGTGCCAGCAGTTTAGTTTTGTCGGGGTGGAGCTCCTACAATGAGCAGTTCTTC. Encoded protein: CASSLVLSGWSSYNEQFF.